This TCR beta chain is from a study of neoadjuvant anti-PD-1 for oral cavity cancer. Study-level findings and limits: With three patients per group, TCR findings need larger cohorts.

TCRdb's table, derived via immunoSEQ multiplex PCR, lists solely in-frame clones and lacks some. This sample has about 9,600 clones, with about three fifths found just once. Regarding this clone: Its antigen remains unidentified.

Trimming removed 5 bases at V and 3 bases at J, with 8 bases between. This CDR3 spans 12 amino acids. The germline V gene has CDR1 WNHNN and CDR2 SYGVQD (reference sequence). The time point: after neoadjuvant nivolumab, at surgical resection. The chain combines TRBV10-1 with TRBJ2-7; D gene unclear. The source material was PBMCs, sampled after nivolumab (anti-PD-1) treatment. The clonotype originates from a person aged 35 to 85 with oral cavity squamous cell carcinoma. This CDR3 is CASSSNGYEQYF. In nucleotides, the CDR3 is TGCGCCAGCAGTTCCAATGGCTACGAGCAGTACTTC.